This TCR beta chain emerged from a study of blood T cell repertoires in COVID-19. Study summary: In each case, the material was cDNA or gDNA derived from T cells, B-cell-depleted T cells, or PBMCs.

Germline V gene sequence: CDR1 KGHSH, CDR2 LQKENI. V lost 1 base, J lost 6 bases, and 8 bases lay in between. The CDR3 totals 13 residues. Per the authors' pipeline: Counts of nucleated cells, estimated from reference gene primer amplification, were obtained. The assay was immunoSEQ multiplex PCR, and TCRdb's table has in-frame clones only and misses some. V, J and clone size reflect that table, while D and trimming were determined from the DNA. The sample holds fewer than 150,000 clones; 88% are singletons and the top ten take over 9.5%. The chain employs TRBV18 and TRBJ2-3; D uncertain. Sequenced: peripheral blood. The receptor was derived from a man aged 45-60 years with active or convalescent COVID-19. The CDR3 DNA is TGTGCCAGCTCACCACGAGTATTGGATACGCAGTATTTT. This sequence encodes CASSPRVLDTQYF.